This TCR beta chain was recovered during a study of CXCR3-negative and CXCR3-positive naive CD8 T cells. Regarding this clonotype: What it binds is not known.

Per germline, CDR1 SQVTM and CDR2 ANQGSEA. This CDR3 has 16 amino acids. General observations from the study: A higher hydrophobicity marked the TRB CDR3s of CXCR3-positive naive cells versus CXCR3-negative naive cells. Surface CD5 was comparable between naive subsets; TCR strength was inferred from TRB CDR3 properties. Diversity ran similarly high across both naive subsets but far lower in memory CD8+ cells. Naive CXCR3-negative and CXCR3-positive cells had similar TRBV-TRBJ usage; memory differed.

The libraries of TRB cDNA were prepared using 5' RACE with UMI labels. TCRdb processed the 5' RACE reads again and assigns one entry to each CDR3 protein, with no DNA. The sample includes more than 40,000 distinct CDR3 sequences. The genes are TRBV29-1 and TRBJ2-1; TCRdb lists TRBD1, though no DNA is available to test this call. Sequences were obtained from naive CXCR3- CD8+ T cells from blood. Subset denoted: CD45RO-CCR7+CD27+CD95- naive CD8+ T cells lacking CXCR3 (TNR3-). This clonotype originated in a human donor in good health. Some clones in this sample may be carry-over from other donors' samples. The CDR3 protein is CSVVGGRQGFSNEQFF.